This TCR beta chain is from a study of blood T cell repertoires in COVID-19. Assay used: immunoSEQ multiplex PCR; TCRdb lists only in-frame clones, some missing. The data contain more than 120,000 clones, around nine tenths of them singletons. The V end was cut by 5 bases, the J end by 4 bases, with 3 bases between. CDR3 length: 11 amino acids. Germline V lookup: CDR1 SGHAT, CDR2 FQNNGV. The sequence was collected from a woman in her fifties or sixties with active or convalescent COVID-19. The sample taken for sequencing was peripheral blood. The chain couples TRBV11-2 to TRBJ1-3, with no clear D. CDR3 sequence: CASSPGNTIYF. The CDR3 coding sequence is TGTGCCAGCAGCCCGGGAAACACCATATATTTT. Supplemented by reference TRBV11-2 and TRBJ1-3, the full variable domain reads EAGVAQSPRYKIIEKRQSVAFWCNPISGHATLYWYQQILGQGPKLLIQFQNNGVVDDSQLPKDRFSAERLKGVDSTLKIQPAKLEDSAVYLCASSPGNTIYFGEGSWLTVV.